The 27 T cell receptor beta chains reported below all come from one sample, sequenced in a study of T cell responses to AZD1222 COVID-19 vaccine. TCRdb's copy holds only in-frame clones and misses some; the assay was immunoSEQ multiplex PCR. This table has roughly 50,000 clones, about three quarters appearing once. Sequences were derived from peripheral blood, sampled on day 0 of AZD1222 vaccination. These receptors all stem from an adult in good health.

This sequence joins TRBV13 and TRBJ1-1, with TRBD1 matching 7 bases. J was trimmed by 11 bases and V by 6 bases; bases with no gene match: 12. Germline CDR1 reads PRHDT; CDR2 reads FYEKMQ (reference sequence). This CDR3 spans 13 amino acids. The CDR3 sequence: CASSSTGLWEAFF. CDR3 DNA: TGTGCCAGCAGTTCGACAGGGCTGTGGGAGGCTTTCTTT.

J is TRBJ2-2 and V is TRBV28; 8 bases align to TRBD1. This CDR3 region has 16 residues. Germline CDR1 reads MDHEN; CDR2 reads SYDVKM. Trimming removed 2 bases from V and 4 bases from J; junction bases left unmatched: 6. The CDR3: CASSLMGRGLTGELFF. In DNA form, the CDR3 reads TGTGCCAGCAGTTTAATGGGCAGGGGGCTCACCGGGGAGCTGTTTTTT. Using reference TRBV28 and TRBJ2-2 for the parts outside the CDR3, the full variable domain is DVKVTQSSRYLVKRTGEKVFLECVQDMDHENMFWYRQDPGLGLRLIYFSYDVKMKEKGDIPEGYSVSREKKERFSLILESASTNQTSMYLCASSLMGRGLTGELFFGEGSRLTVL.

The rearrangement joins TRBV7-9 to TRBJ2-2; no clear D gene. V lost 1 base and J 5 bases, leaving 14 bases between the germline ends. The germline V gene encodes CDR1 SEHNR and CDR2 FQNEAQ (reference sequence). The CDR3 contains 16 residues. The CDR3 coding sequence is TGTGCCAGCAGCTTAGAGCTAGATTCGGATACCGGGGAGCTGTTTTTT. This sequence encodes CASSLELDSDTGELFF.

As regards this clone: The junction differs from germline at one of its ends, possibly a read error. The chain has TRBV6-5 and TRBJ2-1, with 8 bases aligning to TRBD2. Germline V CDR1 and CDR2: MNHEY, SVGAGI. The CDR3 consists of 13 residues. The CDR3 DNA sequence: TGTACCAGCACTAGCGGCTCCTACAATGAGCAGTTCTTC. Protein sequence: CTSTSGSYNEQFF.

The chain carries TRBV5-4 and TRBJ2-3; 9 nucleotides align to TRBD2. The CDR3 contains 15 residues. Germline V gene data show CDR1 as SGHNT and CDR2 as YYREEE (reference sequence). J gave up 2 bases and V 4 bases, and 5 bases lay outside the gene matches. CDR3 DNA sequence: TGTGCCAGCAGCGATGCTAGCGGGGCCACAGATACGCAGTATTTT. This gives the protein CASSDASGATDTQYF.

Here the CDR3 reads CASSWGQGAGEQYF. The CDR3 DNA reads as TGTGCCAGCAGTTGGGGACAGGGGGCAGGCGAGCAGTACTTC. The chain employs TRBV27 and TRBJ2-7, with TRBD1 matching 12 bases. This CDR3 is built from 14 residues. V was clipped by 4 bases and J by 6 bases; unmatched bases: 4. Looked up from germline, CDR1 is MNHEY and CDR2 is SMNVEV (reference sequence).

This clone has more than one count but fewer than ten. This sequence joins TRBV7-2 and TRBJ2-5; possible D gene TRBD2, 5 bases. In germline, CDR1 is SGHTA, CDR2 FQGNSA. V was trimmed by 2 bases and J by 5 bases, leaving 18 bases between them. The CDR3 totals 16 residues. The CDR3 region has the DNA TGTGCCAGCAGCTTAAACCCACGGGGTCTGATGGAGACCCAGTACTTC. It yields the protein CASSLNPRGLMETQYF. The variable domain in full, with the rest retrieved from reference TRBV7-2 and TRBJ2-5, is GAGVSQSPSNKVTEKGKDVELRCDPISGHTALYWYRQSLGQGLEFLIYFQGNSAPDKSGLPSDRFSAERTGGSVSTLTIQRTQQEDSAVYLCASSLNPRGLMETQYFGPGTRLLVL.

This clone was seen a few times. The chain is built from TRBV7-9 and TRBJ1-2; D uncertain. Germline V gene data show CDR1 as SEHNR and CDR2 as FQNEAQ (reference sequence). This CDR3 comprises 12 residues. The V end lost 1 base, the J end lost 10 bases, and 10 bases lay between the germline ends. This CDR3 reads CASSLDLGYYTF. The DNA of the CDR3 is TGTGCCAGCAGCTTAGACCTGGGGTACTACACCTTC.

This chain uses TRBV24-1 with TRBJ2-7, with TRBD1 matching 8 bases. The V segment lost 4 bases and the J segment 5 bases; nucleotides outside the gene matches: 3. Germline V gene data show CDR1 as KGHDR and CDR2 as SFDVKD. The CDR3 loop spans 13 amino acids. The CDR3 bases are TGTGCCACCAGTGACCGGACAGGGAACGAGCAGTACTTC. Translated, it gives CATSDRTGNEQYF.

The rearrangement uses TRBV3-1 (or the pseudogene TRBV3-2) and TRBJ1-3; D perhaps matches TRBD1 (5 bases). Trimming cost V 1 base and J 3 bases, with 16 bases left between them. From germline, CDR1 is LGHDT and CDR2 YNNKEL (reference sequence). The CDR3 covers 17 residues. The CDR3, as DNA: TGTGCCAGCAGCCAAGCAGGGTTAGGGGAGAGTGGAAACACCATATATTTT. Amino acid sequence: CASSQAGLGESGNTIYF.

The chain recombines TRBV6-5 with TRBJ2-5; the D is unclear. This CDR3 contains 13 residues. V lost 5 bases and J 0 bases, leaving 7 bases between the germline ends. Germline CDR1 is MNHEY and CDR2 is SVGAGI. The CDR3, as DNA: TGTGCCAGCAGTAGGTGGGACCAAGAGACCCAGTACTTC. This codes for CASSRWDQETQYF.

The V gene is TRBV5-4, the J gene TRBJ1-1; D remains unclear. The ends were cut back, 1 base at V and 7 bases at J, with 8 bases in the middle. This CDR3 is 12 amino acids long. Germline V gene data show CDR1 as SGHNT and CDR2 as YYREEE (reference sequence). The CDR3 bases are TGTGCCAGCAGCTTGAGAGTTGGTGAAGCTTTCTTT. Amino acid sequence: CASSLRVGEAFF.

This sequence joins TRBV15 and TRBJ2-1; D ambiguous. This CDR3 is 14 amino acids long. With 0 bases removed from V and 6 bases from J, the gap between germline ends came to 9 bases. Per the germline V gene, CDR1 is LNHNV and CDR2 is YYDKDF (reference sequence). The CDR3 region is CATSREGTINEQFF. The CDR3 coding sequence is TGTGCCACCAGCAGAGAAGGTACGATCAATGAGCAGTTCTTC.

The chain is built from TRBV18 and TRBJ2-3; D is tentatively TRBD1 or TRBD2 (5 bases each). V was shortened by 1 base and J by 3 bases, with 23 bases between the two germline ends. The V gene's germline CDR1 is KGHSH and CDR2 LQKENI. The CDR3 runs to 19 residues. The CDR3 DNA follows: TGTGCCAGCTCACCACGGGCGATTTGGGGCCGGGGAAAGACAGATACGCAGTATTTT. Protein product: CASSPRAIWGRGKTDTQYF.

This clone was detected only once. This rearrangement joins TRBV28 to TRBJ1-6, with 8 bases identical to TRBD1. V lost 9 bases, J lost 7 bases, and 17 bases stayed unmatched. This CDR3 is built from 17 residues. Germline V gene lookup returns CDR1 MDHEN and CDR2 SYDVKM. CDR3 DNA: TGTGCCAGTATCAGGGGTGGGACTCCAGGGGGCAATTCACCCCTCCACTTT. It encodes CASIRGGTPGGNSPLHF.

The V gene is TRBV19, the J gene TRBJ1-2; unclear D gene. V lost 7 bases and J lost 0, with 12 bases in between. CDR3 length equals 14 residues. The germline gives CDR1 LNHDA, CDR2 SQIVND (reference sequence). CDR3 residues: CASTRSVANYGYTF. The CDR3 DNA sequence: TGTGCCAGTACGAGGTCGGTAGCTAACTATGGCTACACCTTC.

This clone has a handful of counts. V is TRBV7-6 and J is TRBJ1-5, with a weak D call TRBD1 (5 bases). This CDR3 comprises 16 residues. The germline V gene has CDR1 SGHVS and CDR2 FNYEAQ. With 0 bases removed from V and 8 bases from J, the gap between germline ends came to 17 bases. The CDR3 bases are TGTGCCAGCAGCTTAGCGGGTGGTGTGGGGGAGAAGCCCCAGCATTTT. Residues: CASSLAGGVGEKPQHF.

The V and J genes are TRBV28 and TRBJ2-1; 12 positions agree with TRBD2. This CDR3 contains 15 residues. J gave up 7 bases and V 7 bases, and 8 bases lay outside the gene matches. Germline V gene lookup returns CDR1 MDHEN and CDR2 SYDVKM. The CDR3 spells CASNRLAGVRNEQFF. CDR3 in DNA: TGTGCCAGCAACCGACTAGCGGGAGTCCGGAATGAGCAGTTCTTC.

Points on this clone: Other nucleotide sequences in the sample specify the same CDR3. The chain links TRBV18 to TRBJ2-3; D unclear. Trimming shortened V by 3 bases and J by 6 bases, and 7 bases separated the two germline ends. CDR3 length equals 12 residues. Germline V gives CDR1 KGHSH, CDR2 LQKENI. CDR3 amino acids: CASSPLGDTQYF. As DNA, the CDR3 is TGTGCCAGCTCACCGCTGGGGGATACGCAGTATTTT.

The V call is TRBV19, the J call TRBJ1-5; 7 bases fit TRBD1. Germline CDR1 is LNHDA and CDR2 is SQIVND (reference sequence). This CDR3 is built from 15 residues. V lost 3 bases and J lost 4; bases outside the gene matches: 6. The CDR3 coding sequence is TGTGCCAGTAGTATTATCGGGACAGCGAATCAGCCCCAGCATTTT. It encodes CASSIIGTANQPQHF.

V and J are TRBV7-9 and TRBJ2-7; 10 bases fit TRBD1. The CDR3 loop spans 12 amino acids. The junction had 2 bases not matched to a gene; V was cut back by 5 bases and J by 7 bases. The V gene's germline CDR1 is SEHNR and CDR2 FQNEAQ (reference sequence). Here the CDR3 reads CASSRTGGEQYF. In DNA, the CDR3 is TGTGCCAGCAGCCGGACAGGGGGGGAGCAGTACTTC. Complete variable domain (other parts from reference TRBV7-9 and TRBJ2-7): DTGVSQNPRHKITKRGQNVTFRCDPISEHNRLYWYRQTLGQGPEFLTYFQNEAQLEKSRLLSDRFSAERPKGSFSTLEIQRTEQGDSAMYLCASSRTGGEQYFGPGTRLTVT.

The DNA of the CDR3 is TGTGCCAGTACGACCCGGGACAGCTCTGGAAACACCATATATTTT. Amino acids: CASTTRDSSGNTIYF. V is TRBV19 and J is TRBJ1-3; 7 bases agree with TRBD1. Germline assignment: CDR1 LNHDA and CDR2 SQIVND (reference sequence). Trimming removed 7 bases from V and 0 bases from J; junction bases left unmatched: 6. This CDR3 region has 15 residues.

The rearrangement uses TRBV7-3 and TRBJ1-1; D not certain. Trimming pared 3 bases from V and 3 bases from J, leaving 8 bases between. The CDR3 is 13 residues long. CDR1 is SGHTA and CDR2 is FQGTGA in the germline V gene. The CDR3 protein is CASSLVLHTEAFF. For the CDR3, the DNA is TGTGCCAGCAGCTTGGTACTTCACACTGAAGCTTTCTTT.

The CDR3 is CASSGDRGQPQHF. The CDR3 bases are TGTGCCAGCAGTGGGGACAGGGGACAGCCCCAGCATTTT. This rearrangement joins TRBV12-3 or TRBV12-4 to TRBJ1-5; 10 positions match TRBD1. Trimming cost V 5 bases and J 7 bases; bases outside gene matches: 2. The CDR3 sequence is 13 residues long.

The rearrangement joins TRBV28 to TRBJ1-1; 7 bases map to TRBD1. The CDR3 has 13 amino acids. Germline V gene lookup returns CDR1 MDHEN and CDR2 SYDVKM. In DNA, the CDR3 is TGTGCAGCAGGAGGACAGGTGAACACTGAAGCTTTCTTT. This sequence encodes CAAGGQVNTEAFF. The complete variable domain, with remaining parts taken from reference TRBV28 and TRBJ1-1, reads DVKVTQSSRYLVKRTGEKVFLECVQDMDHENMFWYRQDPGLGLRLIYFSYDVKMKEKGDIPEGYSVSREKKERFSLILESASTNQTSMYLCAAGGQVNTEAFFGQGTRLTVV.

The chain uses TRBV28 and TRBJ1-5, with D possibly being TRBD1 (6 bases). The V end lost 10 bases, the J end lost 0 bases, and 28 bases lay between the germline ends. Germline-derived CDR1 and CDR2 are MDHEN and SYDVKM. CDR3 length equals 19 residues. CDR3 protein: CATESRTSGTRYSNQPQHF. CDR3 sequence (DNA): TGTGCCACCGAGTCAAGAACCTCCGGGACAAGGTATAGCAATCAGCCCCAGCATTTT. The complete variable domain, with remaining parts taken from reference TRBV28 and TRBJ1-5, reads DVKVTQSSRYLVKRTGEKVFLECVQDMDHENMFWYRQDPGLGLRLIYFSYDVKMKEKGDIPEGYSVSREKKERFSLILESASTNQTSMYLCATESRTSGTRYSNQPQHFGDGTRLSIL.

This chain uses TRBV6-1 with TRBJ1-3; weak D call: TRBD1 (6 bases). V lost 4 bases, J lost 7 bases, and 20 bases lay in between. The germline gives CDR1 MNHNS, CDR2 SASEGT. CDR3 size: 16 residues. CDR3 residues: CASSVGLGAGTNTIYF. Written as DNA, the CDR3 is TGTGCCAGCAGTGTGGGCCTGGGGGCAGGGACTAACACCATATATTTT.